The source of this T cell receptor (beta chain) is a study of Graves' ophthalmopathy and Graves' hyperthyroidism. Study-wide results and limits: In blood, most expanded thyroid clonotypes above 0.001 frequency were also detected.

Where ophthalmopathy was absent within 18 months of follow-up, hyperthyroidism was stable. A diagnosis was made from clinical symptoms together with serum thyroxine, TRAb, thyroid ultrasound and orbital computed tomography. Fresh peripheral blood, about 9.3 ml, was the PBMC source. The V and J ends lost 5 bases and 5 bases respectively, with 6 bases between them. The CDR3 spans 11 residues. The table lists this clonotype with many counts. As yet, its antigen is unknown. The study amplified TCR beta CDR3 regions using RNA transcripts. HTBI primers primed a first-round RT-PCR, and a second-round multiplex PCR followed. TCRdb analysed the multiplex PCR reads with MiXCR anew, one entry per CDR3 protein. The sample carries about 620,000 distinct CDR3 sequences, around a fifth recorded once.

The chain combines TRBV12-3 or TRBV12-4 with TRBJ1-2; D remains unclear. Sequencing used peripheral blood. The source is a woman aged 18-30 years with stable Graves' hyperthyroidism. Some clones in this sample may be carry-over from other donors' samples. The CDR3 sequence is CASSTIYGYTF. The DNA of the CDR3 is TGTGCCAGCAGTACCATTTATGGCTACACCTTC.